This T cell receptor beta chain was recovered during a study of regulatory T cells in long-lasting Graves disease (dated by TCRdb to the early 2020s). Some background on the complete study: Patients with newly diagnosed Graves' disease had been on antithyroid drugs for under 3 months. The study was conducted in China and was registered as a clinical trial. Persistent Graves' disease patients were compared with newly diagnosed Graves' disease patients by peripheral blood TCR sequencing and RNA sequencing. TCR sequencing covered some 13 persistent and around 20 newly diagnosed Graves' disease patients, about 35 samples in total. Paper-wide results and their limitations: TRBV28, TRBJ1-2 and TRBJ2-5 were preferentially used in persistent disease, while TRBV20-1 and TRBJ2-1 were favored in newly diagnosed disease. Patients with persistent disease shared more public clonotypes (fewer than 3,000) than newly diagnosed patients did (about 970). Sequencing and analysis were limited to the TCR beta chain. Peripheral blood alone was examined, since thyroid tissue, which constituted the primary lesion, could not be accessed. As a limitation, the authors acknowledged that the small sample size may reduce accuracy. Lower TCR Shannon entropy and fewer highly expanded clones were observed in persistent Graves' disease patients than in newly diagnosed patients, which suggested clonal expansion.

This clonotype appeared many times. Its antigen target is currently unknown. No base quality values were provided; no much bigger clone lies one nucleotide off. Libraries were made using multiplex PCR. Sequencing took place on an Illumina HiSeq 4000. CDR3 regions were amplified by Arm-PCR with iRepertoire HTBI primers to construct TCR beta libraries. Before sequencing, the PCR products went through gel purification. Concerning the study's data processing: Across samples, roughly 60 TRBV and roughly 15 TRBJ segments were identified and used for gene usage analysis of CDR3 amino acid clonotypes. COPE and FqMerger were used to merge filtered high-quality paired reads into contigs. BLAST was used to align contigs to IMGT TRBV, TRBD and TRBJ reference genes, and CDR3 was defined according to IMGT. Clonotypes above 0.1% frequency were classified as highly expanded clones. Shannon entropy was used to measure repertoire diversity, and the Gini coefficient was used to measure V-J evenness. A clonotype was considered public if more than one individual shared it. Using fastp trimming at Q25 and MiXCR clonotype assembly, TCRdb reanalyzed the public sequencing data and kept in-frame beta chains. Rows matching on CDR3 protein sequence are summarized as one entry with the most common DNA and genes. These V and J calls derive from TCRdb rather than the authors' analysis. In this sample the table shows 250,000 or so distinct CDR3 sequences, 18% of which occur a single time. The ten largest clones take up approximately 15% of the sample.

The CDR3, from cysteine to phenylalanine, totals 14 residues. Only the CDR3 DNA is retained, 42 bases long and in frame from the first base. At the junction V is shortened by 0 bases and J by 7 bases; bases outside the gene matches: 6. CDR1 DFQATT and CDR2 SNEGSKA were looked up in the germline V gene (reference sequence). The sample's time point label is to be understood as: newly diagnosed GD, antithyroid drugs for less than 3 months. RNA was extracted from PBMCs in TRIzol for both TCR sequencing and RNA sequencing. The diagnosis of Graves' disease was made according to American Thyroid Association guidelines. Patients were recruited from an endocrinology department in Xi'an, China. Each patient gave roughly 8.4 milliliters of peripheral blood, collected in an EDTA anticoagulant tube. Ficoll Paque Plus density gradient separation was used to isolate PBMCs, and no further T cell sorting was performed. RNA quality was checked with an Agilent 2100 Bioanalyzer and agarose gel, and concentration with a NanoDrop 2000.

These same data were also listed under a study on T cells in Graves' hyperthyroidism and ophthalmopathy. From the second report: Stable Graves' hyperthyroidism was defined as the absence of progression to ophthalmopathy over 18 months of follow-up. Hyperthyroidism patients were newly diagnosed, with disease duration under 2 months, and aged 18 to 65 years. Patients with uncontrolled infections, other autoimmune diseases, pregnancy or lactation were excluded. Clinical symptoms, serum thyroxine and TRAb, thyroid ultrasound, and orbital computed tomography formed the basis for the diagnoses. The first round of RT-PCR for the TCR CDR3 was performed with the HTBI primer set and the Qiagen OneStep RT-PCR kit. Most expanded thyroid clonotypes (frequency above 0.001) were also detected in blood, a finding suggesting that blood repertoires may reflect thyroid immune responses. Ophthalmopathy was separated from stable hyperthyroidism by a 13 V-J signature model, with over 85% sensitivity and roughly 84% specificity obtained in cross-validation and 80%/75% obtained in testing. In validation, progression to ophthalmopathy was predicted by the model with around 70% sensitivity and under 85% specificity, a median of roughly 6.4 months before onset. TCR V-J signatures able to tell the groups apart were searched for in a discovery cohort of 95 or so patients, of whom roughly 42 had Graves' ophthalmopathy and about 60 had stable Graves' hyperthyroidism. Prospective prediction of ophthalmopathy was tested in an independent validation cohort of 18 to 20 hyperthyroidism patients and 15 to 17 patients who later progressed to ophthalmopathy. For training and testing, the approximately 97 patients in the discovery cohort were randomly divided in a 7:3 ratio. Thyroid tissue and blood T-cell repertoires from several Graves' hyperthyroidism patients were also compared in the study. After sampling, hyperthyroidism patients received methimazole starting at 30 mg daily, and ophthalmopathy patients received high-dose intravenous methylprednisolone. The libraries were constructed in a second round of multiplex PCR and then size-selected and purified. Sequencing of the libraries was done on an Illumina HiSeq2000 using paired-end 100 bp reads. SOAPnuke was used to process the raw data, throwing out any read that contained adapters or uncalled bases, had a mean Phred below 15, or lacked an exact constant-primer or identifier match. COPE v1.2.5 was used to merge the high-quality paired reads, and each unique nucleotide sequence was defined as a clonotype. MiTCR v1.1 was used to align clonotypes to the IMGT TRBV, TRBD and TRBJ reference segments. Analysis was restricted to V-J combinations with a frequency above 0.0001, which covered roughly 99% of repertoires. A TCS score was defined as the ratio of F50 (clonal expansion) to E x V (chaos), with BLOSUM62-based TCRdist applied between CDR3 peptides within each V-J. Welch's t-statistics and random forest reduced around 520 V-J features to some 14, which were used in a naive Bayes classifier (R e1071). Sample size was not statistically predetermined, and investigators were not blinded to group allocation. The paper describes TCR Vbeta CDR3 sequencing of roughly 130 peripheral blood samples, made up of 43 ophthalmopathy patients, approximately 73 hyperthyroidism patients and some 17 progressor patients.

This clonotype was obtained from a woman aged 25 to 39 with Graves disease. Donor details come from another sample of the same person, matched by shared clones. The rearrangement joined TRBV20-1 to TRBJ1-5; TRBD1 agrees with 7 junctional bases. The sequenced sample was peripheral blood mononuclear cells (PBMCs), obtained at new diagnosis, from a patient treated with antithyroid drugs. The DNA sequence is given as TGCAGTGCTAGAGATGCCAGGGGGGGCCAGCCCCAGCATTTT. Translated, this gives CSARDARGGQPQHF.